The source of this TCR beta chain is a study of T-cell memory formation after mild COVID-19. Whole-study context: Clusters of TCRs were largely donor specific.

V lost 3 bases and J lost 4, with 13 bases in between. The CDR3 is made up of 15 amino acids. Remarks on this clonotype: Its matching antigen is unknown.

Study-level results: The main location of contracting CD4+ clones was CM and EM, and that of contracting CD8+ clones was EMRA. Clones that contracted from day 15 to 85 were balanced CD4/CD8, while later expanders leaned CD4+.

In TCRdb, the 5' RACE reads were re-called with MiXCR into one record per CDR3 protein. Counted here are roughly 610,000 distinct CDR3 sequences, about 18% occurring once; the ten biggest clones make up around 7.8%. The TCR originated in an adult woman who had mild COVID-19 (a few samples of this study predate the infection). Cell type and time point are not known. Source material: PBMCs or a T cell subset sorted from them (not recorded which). The rearrangement links TRBV12-3 or TRBV12-4 to TRBJ1-5, with D tentatively TRBD1 (6 bases). CDR3 coding DNA: TGTGCCAGCAGTTTTGAGGGGGGAGGAAATCAGCCCCAGCATTTT. Protein: CASSFEGGGNQPQHF.